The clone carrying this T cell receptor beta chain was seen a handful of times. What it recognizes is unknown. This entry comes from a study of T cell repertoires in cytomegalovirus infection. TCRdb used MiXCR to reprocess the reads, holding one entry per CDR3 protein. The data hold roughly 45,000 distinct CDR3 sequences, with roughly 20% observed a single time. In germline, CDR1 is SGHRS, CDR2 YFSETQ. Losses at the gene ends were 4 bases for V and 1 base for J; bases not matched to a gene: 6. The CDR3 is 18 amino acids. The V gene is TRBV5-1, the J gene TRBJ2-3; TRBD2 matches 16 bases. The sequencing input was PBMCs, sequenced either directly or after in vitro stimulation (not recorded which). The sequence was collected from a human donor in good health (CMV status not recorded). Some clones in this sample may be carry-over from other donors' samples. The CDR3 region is CASSRGTSGGAGTDTQYF. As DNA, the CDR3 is TGCGCCAGCAGCCGCGGGACTAGCGGGGGGGCGGGCACAGATACGCAGTATTTT.